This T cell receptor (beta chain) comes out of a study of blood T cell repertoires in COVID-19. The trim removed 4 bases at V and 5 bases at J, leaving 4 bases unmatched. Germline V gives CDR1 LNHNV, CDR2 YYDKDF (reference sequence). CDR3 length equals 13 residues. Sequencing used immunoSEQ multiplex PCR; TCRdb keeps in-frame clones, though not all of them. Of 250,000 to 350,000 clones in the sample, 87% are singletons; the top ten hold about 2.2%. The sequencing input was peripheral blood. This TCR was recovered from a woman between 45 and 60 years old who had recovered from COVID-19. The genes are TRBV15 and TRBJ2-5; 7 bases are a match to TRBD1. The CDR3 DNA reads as TGTGCCACCAGCACAGACAGGGTTGAGACCCAGTACTTC. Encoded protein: CATSTDRVETQYF.